This TCR beta chain was captured by sequencing in a study of blood T cells in healthy people across ages. For the second PCR, which ran for roughly 7 to 11 cycles, a sample-barcoded 5' primer and a J-beta primer mix were used. MiXCR, run by TCRdb on the 5' RACE reads, gives a single entry per CDR3 protein. The sample holds 650,000 to 900,000 distinct CDR3 sequences; 62% are singletons and the top ten take about 27%. The CDR3 runs to 15 residues. The J segment lost 10 bases and the V segment lost 1 base, leaving 11 bases of the junction unmatched. Per germline, CDR1 SQVTM and CDR2 ANQGSEA. Samples each yielded at least 5 micrograms of total RNA.

Sequenced input: blood. This receptor was obtained from a man aged 25-45 years in good health. The chain uses TRBV29-1 and TRBJ2-1; 9 bases map to TRBD1. DNA of the CDR3: TGCAGCGTTGAAGGCTCCGGACAGGGGATGGACGAGCAGTTCTTC. Its translation: CSVEGSGQGMDEQFF.